This T cell receptor (beta chain) was profiled in a study of T cells in Graves' hyperthyroidism and ophthalmopathy. Study background: Peripheral blood was taken when the disease was first diagnosed, before any treatment began.

Comment on this clonotype: Its antigen is currently unknown.

RNA transcripts were the template for amplifying TCR beta CDR3 regions. HTBI primers were used for first-round RT-PCR of the TCR CDR3. TCRdb reprocessed the multiplex PCR reads with MiXCR, giving one entry per CDR3 protein. The sample yields approximately 610,000 distinct CDR3 sequences, 16% seen once. Study-level findings and limits: Most expanded thyroid clonotypes above 0.001 recurred in blood.

In making diagnoses, clinical symptoms, serum thyroxine and TRAb, thyroid ultrasound and orbital computed tomography were all used. PBMCs were obtained from 9 to 10 ml fresh peripheral blood. Germline values: CDR1 LNHDA, CDR2 SQIVND (reference sequence). Trimming cost V 3 bases and J 3 bases, with 2 bases left between them. The CDR3 spans 11 residues. This receptor was obtained from a woman aged 18-29 years with Graves' hyperthyroidism. The chain combines TRBV19 with TRBJ1-1, with D hard to call. Sequencing was done on a sample of blood. The CDR3 DNA sequence: TGTGCCAGTAGTATGTACACTGAAGCTTTCTTT. Its protein is CASSMYTEAFF.